These 6 T cell receptor beta chains were sequenced from one sample in a study of Ad26.COV2.S vaccination and SARS-CoV-2 variants. Specified treatment: around 19 received Ad26.COV2.S at low or high dose, single or two shots; 5 received placebo; per-sample allocation not given. Day 63 following the first vaccine or placebo injection was when the samples were taken. Assay used: immunoSEQ multiplex PCR; TCRdb lists only in-frame clones, some missing. Found here are 350,000 to 450,000 clones, about four fifths of them singletons; the top ten hold around 7.4%. The sample in question was peripheral blood, obtained in a trial of Ad26.COV2.S vaccine versus placebo. The receptors shown here come from a person aged 18 to 65 who received the Ad26.COV2.S COVID-19 vaccine or a placebo.

With regard to this clone: The junction differs from germline at one of its ends, possibly a read error. The rearrangement joins TRBV6-5 to TRBJ1-1, with D possibly matching TRBD1 (6 bases). The length of the CDR3 is 14 residues. Germline V lookup: CDR1 MNHEY, CDR2 SVGAGI. The CDR3 loop reads CASSYRGPNAEAFF. CDR3 DNA sequence: TGTGCCAGCAGTTACCGGGGGCCGAACGCTGAAGCTTTCTTT.

This chain joins TRBV19 and TRBJ1-1; D is unclear. The CDR3 totals 15 residues. Germline V gives CDR1 LNHDA, CDR2 SQIVND (reference sequence). V lost 7 bases to trimming and J lost 1 base, with 16 bases between them. The chain's CDR3 is CASTSTWGGNTEAFF. The CDR3 coding sequence is TGTGCCAGTACCTCAACCTGGGGAGGGAACACTGAAGCTTTCTTT.

The chain employs TRBV11-2 and TRBJ2-3, with 9 bases fitting TRBD2. CDR3 length: 16 residues. Germline V gene lookup returns CDR1 SGHAT and CDR2 FQNNGV. The V segment lost 5 bases and the J segment 0 bases; nucleotides outside the gene matches: 6. CDR3 amino acids: CASSLRLAASTDTQYF. Written as DNA, the CDR3 is TGTGCCAGCAGCCTAAGACTAGCGGCTAGCACAGATACGCAGTATTTT.

The chain combines TRBV11-2 with TRBJ1-5; 9 nucleotides match TRBD1. V shed 5 bases and J 6 bases; nucleotides not matched to a gene: 5. This CDR3 is 14 amino acids long. CDR1 SGHAT and CDR2 FQNNGV come from the germline V gene. For the CDR3, the DNA is TGTGCCAGCAGCAAGACAGGGGGGGGTCAGCCCCAGCATTTT. As protein: CASSKTGGGQPQHF. Combining the CDR3 with reference TRBV11-2 and TRBJ1-5 gives the whole variable domain EAGVAQSPRYKIIEKRQSVAFWCNPISGHATLYWYQQILGQGPKLLIQFQNNGVVDDSQLPKDRFSAERLKGVDSTLKIQPAKLEDSAVYLCASSKTGGGQPQHFGDGTRLSIL.

This rearrangement joins TRBV5-4 to TRBJ2-7; D is perhaps TRBD1 (7 bases). V lost 5 bases and J 2 bases, leaving 14 bases between the germline ends. The CDR3 sequence is 14 residues long. CDR1 is SGHNT, CDR2 YYREEE, per germline (reference sequence). The CDR3: CASRRDRTTYEQYF. CDR3 nucleotide sequence: TGTGCCAGCAGGCGGGACAGAACCACCTACGAGCAGTACTTC.

The chain employs TRBV6-6 and TRBJ2-5; D is undetermined. From germline, CDR1 is MNHNY and CDR2 SVGAGI (reference sequence). The CDR3 contains 12 residues. The V end lost 2 bases, the J end lost 7 bases, and 8 bases lay between the germline ends. The CDR3 protein is CASSYRTGTQYF. In DNA form, the CDR3 reads TGTGCCAGCAGTTACCGCACGGGGACCCAGTACTTC.